The 3 T cell receptor beta chains below were found in one sample sequenced in a study of early T cells in non-severe SARS-CoV-2 infection. TCRdb fed the 5' RACE reads into MiXCR, producing one record per CDR3 protein. The repertoire includes 45,000 to 50,000 distinct CDR3 sequences, roughly 6.2% of them detected once, and under 9% sits in the top ten. Sequenced material: whole blood, taken at baseline. These receptors all stem from an adult who was a healthcare worker with PCR-confirmed SARS-CoV-2 infection or an uninfected control (not recorded which).

This clonotype was seen only a few times. The chain carries TRBV10-3 and TRBJ2-3; D is perhaps TRBD1 (5 bases). Germline-derived CDR1 and CDR2 are ENHRY and SYGVKD. This CDR3 has 13 residues. As DNA, the CDR3 is TGTGCGGTCACGAGGCAGGGTACAGATACGCAGTATTTT. It codes for CAVTRQGTDTQYF.

There are a few counts of this clonotype. V gene TRBV20-1 combines with J gene TRBJ2-3, with D possibly TRBD2 on 5 matching bases. The CDR3 has 14 amino acids. Germline V gene sequence: CDR1 DFQATT, CDR2 SNEGSKA (reference sequence). The ends were cut back, 4 bases at V and 2 bases at J, with 13 bases in the middle. The CDR3 DNA sequence: TGCAGTGCTAACGGGGAAAGGGCCACAGATACGCAGTATTTT. Amino acid sequence: CSANGERATDTQYF.

This clonotype came up many times. This sequence joins TRBV28 and TRBJ2-7, with 9 bases identical to TRBD2. The CDR3 runs to 14 residues. Germline trimming cut 6 bases from V and 4 bases from J; bases unmatched to any gene: 7. Germline CDR1 is MDHEN and CDR2 is SYDVKM. The CDR3 bases are TGTGCCAGCAGCCCCCGGGCGGGAGGGTACGAGCAGTACTTC. Its translation is CASSPRAGGYEQYF.